This T cell receptor beta chain comes out of a study of shared clonotypes between healthy human individuals. Study-level results: An expected dependence of interdonor clonotype sharing on sequencing depth was noted.

The CDR3 loop spans 16 amino acids. Per the germline V gene, CDR1 is SGHTA and CDR2 is FQGNSA. V lost 2 bases and J lost 7, with 17 bases in between. This clone was detected once. Its antigen remains unknown. This table comes from immunoSEQ multiplex PCR, and its TCRdb copy is limited to in-frame clones, with some not included. Altogether 2 million to 2.5 million clones are present, approximately 93% being singletons, with the ten largest covering about 0.39%. The rearrangement links TRBV7-2 to TRBJ2-2; no clear D. Sequenced: naive CD4+ T cells from PBMCs. The subset: CD45RA+ positively selected. The clonotype was recovered from a man aged 18 to 35 in good health. Some clones in this sample may be carry-over from other donors' samples. CDR3 bases: TGTGCCAGCAGCTTAAGTCATACCGTAAGGGACGGGGAGCTGTTTTTT. It translates to CASSLSHTVRDGELFF.